One sample yielded the 19 T cell receptor beta chains listed below, sequenced in a study of T cells in Graves' hyperthyroidism and ophthalmopathy. TCR beta CDR3 regions were amplified from RNA transcripts. The TCR CDR3 first-round RT-PCR relied on the HTBI primer set. TCRdb re-called the multiplex PCR reads through MiXCR, storing one row per CDR3 protein. The sample has fewer than 350,000 distinct CDR3 sequences; roughly 19% are singletons. Sequencing was carried out using blood. These receptors were obtained from a middle-aged man with Graves' ophthalmopathy.

The sample holds a few counts of this clonotype. A junction end diverges from the germline sequence, so it may reflect a read error. In nucleotides, the CDR3 is TGTGCCAGCAGCGTAGGTGTAGGGGAAGTTGGCTACACCTTC. Translation: CASSVGVGEVGYTF. The rearrangement links TRBV13 to TRBJ1-2; tentatively, D is TRBD1 (5 bases). The CDR3 consists of 14 residues. Per germline, CDR1 PRHDT and CDR2 FYEKMQ (reference sequence). Drawing the rest from reference TRBV13 and TRBJ1-2, the complete variable domain is AAGVIQSPRHLIKEKRETATLKCYPIPRHDTVYWYQQGPGQDPQFLISFYEKMQSDKGSIPDRFSAQQFSDYHSELNMSSLELGDSALYFCASSVGVGEVGYTFGSGTRLTVV.

The rearrangement uses TRBV19 and TRBJ1-1, with D maybe TRBD1 (5 bases). The CDR3 is made up of 14 amino acids. In germline, CDR1 is LNHDA, CDR2 SQIVND (reference sequence). The V end was cut by 1 base, the J end by 9 bases, with 15 bases between. This chain's CDR3 is CASSIVGDPGQAFF. As DNA, the CDR3 is TGTGCCAGTAGTATAGTTGGGGACCCCGGTCAAGCTTTCTTT.

The chain combines TRBV20-1 with TRBJ1-6; 8 bases align to TRBD1. This CDR3 comprises 13 residues. J was trimmed by 6 bases and V by 6 bases; bases with no gene match: 4. From germline, CDR1 is DFQATT and CDR2 SNEGSKA (reference sequence). The CDR3, as DNA: TGCAGTGCGGTTGGACAGGGTAATTCACCCCTCCACTTT. Translation gives CSAVGQGNSPLHF.

This clonotype was seen ten or more times. This chain uses TRBV3-1 with TRBJ2-1; D may be TRBD2 (6 bases). The CDR3 runs to 15 residues. CDR1 LGHDT and CDR2 YNNKEL come from the germline V gene (reference sequence). V lost 1 base and J lost 7, with 14 bases in between. CDR3 residues: CASSQAGVLKNEQFF. The CDR3, as DNA: TGTGCCAGCAGCCAAGCGGGAGTACTAAAAAATGAGCAGTTCTTC.

The sample holds many counts of this clonotype. The chain uses TRBV5-1 and TRBJ2-2; weak D call: TRBD1 (5 bases). Per germline, CDR1 SGHRS and CDR2 YFSETQ. Deletions cut 6 bases from V and 3 bases from J, with 6 bases between. The CDR3 totals 12 residues. CDR3 bases: TGCGCCAGCACCAGGGACACCGGGGAGCTGTTTTTT. Residues: CASTRDTGELFF.

V and J are TRBV6-4 and TRBJ2-6, with D maybe TRBD2 (6 bases). Germline loops: CDR1 MRHNA, CDR2 SNTAGT. Deletions cut 0 bases from V and 0 bases from J, with 6 bases between. The CDR3 extends over 16 amino acids. This chain's CDR3 is CASSDSGGSGANVLTF. In DNA form, the CDR3 reads TGTGCCAGCAGTGACTCGGGGGGCTCTGGGGCCAACGTCCTGACTTTC.

This clonotype was detected many times. The V and J genes are TRBV3-1 and TRBJ1-1, with 8 bases that match TRBD1. V lost 8 bases and J lost 4; bases outside the gene matches: 3. CDR1 LGHDT and CDR2 YNNKEL come from the germline V gene (reference sequence). This CDR3 is 12 amino acids long. The CDR3 coding sequence is TGTGCCAGCTCCGACAGGGGCACTGAAGCTTTCTTT. It specifies CASSDRGTEAFF. Full variable domain (missing parts from reference TRBV3-1 and TRBJ1-1): DTAVSQTPKYLVTQMGNDKSIKCEQNLGHDTMYWYKQDSKKFLKIMFSYNNKELIINETVPNRFSPKSPDKAHLNLHINSLELGDSAVYFCASSDRGTEAFFGQGTRLTVV.

The chain carries TRBV20-1 and TRBJ2-1; TRBD2 agrees at 11 bases. Germline values: CDR1 DFQATT, CDR2 SNEGSKA (reference sequence). The CDR3 is 15 residues long. V shed 0 bases, J shed 6 bases, and the junction held 4 bases outside the gene matches. The CDR3 bases are TGCAGTGCTAGAGATCCGACTAGCGGGGCCAATGAGCAGTTCTTC. It codes for CSARDPTSGANEQFF.

This clonotype was seen a handful of times. This may come from a read error, since a much larger clone is one base off. The gene calls are TRBV11-2 and TRBJ2-7; D uncertain. Germline lookup yields CDR1 SGHAT and CDR2 FQNNGV. CDR3 length: 12 residues. V was clipped by 11 bases and J by 4 bases, with 15 bases between them. The CDR3 spells CAGTRDGYEQYF. DNA of the CDR3: TGTGCCGGCACCCGAGATGGGTACGAGCAGTACTTC. Full variable domain (outside the CDR3, taken from reference TRBV11-2 and TRBJ2-7): EAGVAQSPRYKIIEKRQSVAFWCNPISGHATLYWYQQILGQGPKLLIQFQNNGVVDDSQLPKDRFSAERLKGVDSTLKIQPAKLEDSAVYLCAGTRDGYEQYFGPGTRLTVT.

In its sample, this clonotype was seen many times. The CDR3 protein is CASSLRDSYNEQFF. DNA for the CDR3: TGTGCCAGCAGCTTAAGGGACTCCTACAATGAGCAGTTCTTC. The rearrangement uses TRBV12-3 or TRBV12-4 and TRBJ2-1; D ambiguous. With 6 bases removed from V and 0 bases from J, the gap between germline ends came to 9 bases. This CDR3 is built from 14 residues.

The chain couples TRBV2 to TRBJ2-2, with TRBD2 identical over 8 bases. Germline CDR1 SNHLY, CDR2 FYNNEI. The CDR3 consists of 17 residues. V dropped 2 bases and J dropped 1; count of bases not matched to a gene: 6. The CDR3: CASSELAGTMNTGELFF. The CDR3 DNA is TGTGCCAGCAGTGAACTAGCGGGCACAATGAACACCGGGGAGCTGTTTTTT.

This clonotype has a handful of counts. For the CDR3, the DNA is TGTGCCAGCAGTCCCACGACAAGGAAGGGGACCCAGTACTTC. Protein sequence: CASSPTTRKGTQYF. The chain couples TRBV27 to TRBJ2-5; D not certain. Deletions cut 5 bases from V and 7 bases from J, with 17 bases between. The CDR3 consists of 14 residues. Germline CDR1 reads MNHEY; CDR2 reads SMNVEV (reference sequence).

The chain has TRBV5-4 and TRBJ2-2, with D hard to call. This CDR3 is 13 amino acids long. Germline lookup yields CDR1 SGHNT and CDR2 YYREEE (reference sequence). V was pared by 4 bases and J by 3 bases, with 7 bases between. The CDR3 loop reads CASSPPDTGELFF. CDR3 DNA sequence: TGTGCCAGCAGCCCCCCGGACACCGGGGAGCTGTTTTTT.

This clonotype was counted at least ten times. The gene calls are TRBV30 and TRBJ1-1, with TRBD1 as a possible D gene (5 bases). Germline assignment: CDR1 GTSNPN and CDR2 SVGIG (reference sequence). Trimming left V 7 bases short and J 3 bases short, with 21 bases between. The CDR3 contains 15 residues. The CDR3 sequence is CASSLWGGNYTEAFF. CDR3 nucleotides: TGTGCCTCCTCACTGTGGGGGGGGAATTACACTGAAGCTTTCTTT.

This clonotype was found many times. The chain combines TRBV28 with TRBJ1-1; the D is unclear. The CDR3 sequence is 14 residues long. Trimming took off 3 bases at V and 0 bases at J, with 8 bases between the two ends. The V gene's germline CDR1 is MDHEN and CDR2 SYDVKM. This CDR3 is CASSFLAMNTEAFF. The CDR3 region has the DNA TGTGCCAGCAGTTTTTTAGCGATGAACACTGAAGCTTTCTTT.

This chain's CDR3 is CSARQGNYEQYF. The CDR3 bases are TGCAGTGCTAGACAAGGGAACTACGAGCAGTACTTC. The J gene is TRBJ2-7, the V gene TRBV20-1; D not resolved. Per the germline V gene, CDR1 is DFQATT and CDR2 is SNEGSKA (reference sequence). The CDR3 is 12 amino acids. The ends were cut back, 2 bases at V and 3 bases at J, with 8 bases in the middle.

This rearrangement joins TRBV18 to TRBJ1-1; TRBD1 is a possible D gene (6 bases). Between the trimmed V and J ends, which lost 3 bases and 3 bases, there was a span of 14 bases. Germline-derived CDR1 and CDR2 are KGHSH and LQKENI. This CDR3 region has 15 residues. DNA of the CDR3: TGTGCCAGCTCACCCCAGGGGCCGCCCGACACTGAAGCTTTCTTT. Amino acids: CASSPQGPPDTEAFF.

A few counts support this clonotype. The chain recombines TRBV28 with TRBJ1-5; D is unresolved. V lost 2 bases and J lost 4, with 3 bases in between. The CDR3 covers 12 residues. Germline V gene lookup returns CDR1 MDHEN and CDR2 SYDVKM. The CDR3 sequence is CASSLLNQPQHF. In DNA, the CDR3 is TGTGCCAGCAGTTTACTTAATCAGCCCCAGCATTTT.

This clonotype was seen a handful of times. This chain links TRBV7-9 with TRBJ2-2, with TRBD1 matching over 7 bases. CDR3 length: 13 residues. With V trimmed by 8 bases and J by 7 bases, 7 bases remained unmatched. The germline gives CDR1 SEHNR, CDR2 FQNEAQ (reference sequence). The CDR3 region is CASSHRGDGELFF. In nucleotides, the CDR3 is TGTGCCAGCTCGCACAGGGGTGACGGGGAGCTGTTTTTT.